The next 17 T cell receptor beta chains were all read from a single sample in a study of blood T cell repertoires in COVID-19. TCRdb keeps only in-frame clones here, not all; method: immunoSEQ multiplex PCR. The table records about 130,000 clones, more than 70% of them present only once. Sequencing used peripheral blood. Every receptor here comes from a woman aged 55-70 years with acute or convalescent COVID-19.

The chain carries TRBV5-1 and TRBJ2-5; 12 nucleotides match TRBD2. CDR3 length: 16 amino acids. CDR1 and CDR2 (germline): SGHRS, YFSETQ. Unmatched junction bases numbered 8, after V lost 4 bases and J lost 4 bases. CDR3 bases: TGCGCCAGCAGCAAGACTAGCGGGAGCGTCAGAGAGACCCAGTACTTC. Its protein product is CASSKTSGSVRETQYF.

This clone was observed once. The chain is built from TRBV28 and TRBJ1-3; 12 bases fit TRBD1. There are 18 residues in the CDR3. V lost 1 base to trimming and J lost 4 bases; unmatched junction nucleotides: 8. Germline V gives CDR1 MDHEN, CDR2 SYDVKM. As DNA, the CDR3 is TGTGCCAGCAGTTTATCTCACTGGGGACAGGGGGCCGGAAACACCATATATTTT. It specifies CASSLSHWGQGAGNTIYF.

The gene calls are TRBV11-3 and TRBJ2-5, with D perhaps TRBD2 (5 bases). The CDR3 extends over 14 amino acids. CDR1 is SGHNT and CDR2 is YENEEA in the germline V gene. The V end was cut by 1 base, the J end by 5 bases, with 11 bases between. DNA for the CDR3: TGTGCCAGCAGCTTAGTGTGGGAGAGTGAGACCCAGTACTTC. Encoded protein: CASSLVWESETQYF.

The V call is TRBV7-9, the J call TRBJ1-1; weak D call: TRBD1 (6 bases). This CDR3 region has 14 residues. CDR1 is SEHNR, CDR2 FQNEAQ, per germline (reference sequence). V was shortened by 5 bases and J by 5 bases, with 15 bases between the two germline ends. CDR3 coding DNA: TGTGCCAGCAGCCAACAGGGTGTAGGGACTGAAGCTTTCTTT. Residues: CASSQQGVGTEAFF.

This clone has a single count. The rearrangement links TRBV6-6 to TRBJ1-2; D is perhaps TRBD1 (6 bases). Between the trimmed V and J ends, which lost 11 bases and 3 bases, there was a span of 16 bases. In germline, CDR1 is MNHNY, CDR2 SVGAGI (reference sequence). This CDR3 comprises 13 residues. The CDR3 region is CAGGGSRHYGYTF. DNA of the CDR3: TGTGCCGGCGGGGGCTCAAGGCACTATGGCTACACCTTC.

Of note for this clone: The sample contains more than one DNA sequence encoding this CDR3. The chain uses TRBV5-1 and TRBJ2-3, with TRBD2 identical over 10 bases. The ends lost 4 bases at V and 5 bases at J; junction bases unmatched: 4. Germline-derived CDR1 and CDR2 are SGHRS and YFSETQ. The CDR3 runs to 14 residues. DNA for the CDR3: TGCGCCAGCAGCCGAGCGGGAGGGGGAGATACGCAGTATTTT. Protein: CASSRAGGGDTQYF.

The V gene is TRBV2, the J gene TRBJ2-1; TRBD2 is a possible D gene (6 bases). The CDR3 is 13 residues long. V lost 4 bases to trimming and J lost 7 bases, with 11 bases between them. Germline V gene lookup returns CDR1 SNHLY and CDR2 FYNNEI. The CDR3 sequence is CASSVLARNEQFF. As DNA, the CDR3 is TGTGCCAGCAGTGTCCTAGCGAGGAATGAGCAGTTCTTC.

A remark on this clone: At the DNA level, this CDR3 is encoded by other sequences in the same sample as well. The chain employs TRBV19 and TRBJ1-5; no firm D call. The germline V gene encodes CDR1 LNHDA and CDR2 SQIVND (reference sequence). This CDR3 spans 14 amino acids. Trimming left V 3 bases short and J 6 bases short, with 12 bases between. The CDR3 reads CASSITGEGQPQHF. CDR3 nucleotides: TGTGCCAGTAGTATTACCGGGGAGGGTCAGCCCCAGCATTTT.

V usage is TRBV25-1 and J usage is TRBJ2-1; 10 positions match TRBD2. Germline loops: CDR1 MGHDK, CDR2 SYGVNS. V was pared by 6 bases and J by 4 bases, with 6 bases of the junction left unmatched. The CDR3 length is 15 residues. For the CDR3, the DNA is TGTGCCAGCAGCCCGACTAGCGGGTTATACAATGAGCAGTTCTTC. Amino acids: CASSPTSGLYNEQFF.

The chain carries TRBV19 and TRBJ1-1; D remains unclear. This CDR3 has 13 residues. Germline assignment: CDR1 LNHDA and CDR2 SQIVND (reference sequence). V dropped 3 bases and J dropped 0 bases, with 5 bases sitting between them. The CDR3 DNA reads as TGTGCCAGTAGTATCAGGATGAACACTGAAGCTTTCTTT. It translates to CASSIRMNTEAFF.

This rearrangement joins TRBV5-1 to TRBJ1-3, with 9 bases fitting TRBD1. After removal of 1 base from V and 0 bases from J, the junction contained 17 bases not matched to a gene. The CDR3 runs to 21 residues. The germline V gene has CDR1 SGHRS and CDR2 YFSETQ. The CDR3 nucleotides read TGCGCCAGCAGCTTGACAAGTCGGGGACAGGGCCTACCTCTCTCTGGAAACACCATATATTTT. This encodes CASSLTSRGQGLPLSGNTIYF.

This CDR3 is CASGAVWTEAFF. CDR3 nucleotides: TGTGCTAGTGGTGCAGTATGGACTGAAGCTTTCTTT. The genes are TRBV12-5 and TRBJ1-1; D not certain. Germline assignment: CDR1 LGHNT and CDR2 FRNRAP. Trimming took off 5 bases at V and 5 bases at J, with 9 bases between the two ends. This CDR3 is 12 amino acids long. The full variable domain, completed using reference TRBV12-5 and TRBJ1-1, is DARVTQTPRHKVTEMGQEVTMRCQPILGHNTVFWYRQTMMQGLELLAYFRNRAPLDDSGMPKDRFSAEMPDATLATLKIQPSEPRDSAVYFCASGAVWTEAFFGQGTRLTVV.

The chain couples TRBV30 to TRBJ1-1, with D perhaps TRBD1 (6 bases). Germline V CDR1 and CDR2: GTSNPN, SVGIG (reference sequence). The CDR3 contains 13 residues. V was cut by 4 bases and J by 3 bases, with 12 bases left in between. CDR3 nucleotides: TGTGCCTGGAACAGGGAACGTGACACTGAAGCTTTCTTT. This codes for CAWNRERDTEAFF.

This rearrangement joins TRBV27 to TRBJ1-5; D uncertain. The CDR3 consists of 15 residues. V shed 2 bases and J shed 4 bases, with 12 bases lying between them. From germline, CDR1 is MNHEY and CDR2 SMNVEV (reference sequence). DNA of the CDR3: TGTGCCAGCAGTTTAGACGGGAGGCGTAATCAGCCCCAGCATTTT. This codes for CASSLDGRRNQPQHF.

V usage is TRBV10-2 and J usage is TRBJ2-3; 8 bases match TRBD2. From germline, CDR1 is WSHSY and CDR2 SAAADI. V gave up 3 bases and J gave up 3 bases; unmatched junction bases: 11. The CDR3 runs 17 residues. The CDR3 reads CASSEPRSGRGTDTQYF. CDR3 coding DNA: TGCGCCAGCAGTGAACCGAGGAGCGGGAGAGGAACAGATACGCAGTATTTT.

This clone was observed a few times. This sequence joins TRBV27 and TRBJ1-1, with D possibly being TRBD1 (5 bases). V was shortened by 4 bases and J by 3 bases, with 18 bases between the two germline ends. CDR3 size: 16 residues. Germline loops: CDR1 MNHEY, CDR2 SMNVEV (reference sequence). This chain's CDR3 is CASSYSGEGPYTEAFF. The CDR3 bases are TGTGCCAGCAGTTATTCGGGGGAAGGTCCTTACACTGAAGCTTTCTTT.

This sequence joins TRBV7-8 and TRBJ1-1, with D maybe TRBD1 (5 bases). Trimming removed 5 bases at V and 4 bases at J, with 17 bases between. The CDR3 has 15 amino acids. Germline V gene data show CDR1 as SGHVS and CDR2 as FQNEAQ. The CDR3 region is CASSLFGREGTEAFF. The CDR3 DNA is TGTGCCAGCAGCCTATTTGGCAGGGAAGGCACTGAAGCTTTCTTT. Full variable domain (remainder filled in from reference TRBV7-8 and TRBJ1-1): GAGVSQSPRYKVAKRGQDVALRCDPISGHVSLFWYQQALGQGPEFLTYFQNEAQLDKSGLPSDRFFAERPEGSVSTLKIQRTQQEDSAVYLCASSLFGREGTEAFFGQGTRLTVV.